This T cell receptor (beta chain) was sequenced for a study of breast tumors, draining lymph nodes, adjacent tissues. The study's findings and limits: Compared with lymph nodes, tumors were less diverse; compared with nontumor tissue, more.

Trimming cost V 2 bases and J 3 bases, with 8 bases left between them. This CDR3 has 12 residues. The germline gives CDR1 SQVTM, CDR2 ANQGSEA. Each CDR3 protein gets one entry after TCRdb re-called the multiplex PCR reads with MiXCR. The sample lists 150,000 to 250,000 distinct CDR3 sequences, approximately 31% occurring once. This clonotype was detected ten times or more. Its specificity is unknown. Samples came from axillary lymph nodes draining the breast cancer. This TCR was recovered from a female donor with breast cancer. Some clones in this sample may be carry-over from other donors' samples. Material for sequencing was axillary lymph node tissue. The V call is TRBV29-1, the J call TRBJ2-7; D gene ambiguous. This CDR3 reads CSVESTDYEQYF. Written as DNA, the CDR3 is TGCAGCGTTGAATCGACGGACTACGAGCAGTACTTC.